This T cell receptor beta chain was identified in a study of T cells in Graves' hyperthyroidism and ophthalmopathy. The ends lost 2 bases at V and 8 bases at J; junction bases unmatched: 12. The CDR3 covers 17 residues. CDR1 and CDR2 from the germline V gene are SEHNR and FQNEAQ (reference sequence). TCR beta CDR3 regions were amplified from RNA. The TCR CDR3 first-round RT-PCR relied on the HTBI primer set. TCRdb independently ran MiXCR on the multiplex PCR reads; one entry per CDR3 protein. The table has fewer than 110,000 distinct CDR3 sequences, roughly 47% seen once. The V call is TRBV7-9, the J call TRBJ1-6; the match to TRBD1 covers 7 bases. The sequencing sample was made of blood. The receptor was isolated from a man aged 40-49 years with Graves' hyperthyroidism. DNA for the CDR3: TGTGCCAGCAGCTTAATCGGGCCGAGGGGGCCTCATTCACCCCTCCACTTT. Translating gives CASSLIGPRGPHSPLHF.